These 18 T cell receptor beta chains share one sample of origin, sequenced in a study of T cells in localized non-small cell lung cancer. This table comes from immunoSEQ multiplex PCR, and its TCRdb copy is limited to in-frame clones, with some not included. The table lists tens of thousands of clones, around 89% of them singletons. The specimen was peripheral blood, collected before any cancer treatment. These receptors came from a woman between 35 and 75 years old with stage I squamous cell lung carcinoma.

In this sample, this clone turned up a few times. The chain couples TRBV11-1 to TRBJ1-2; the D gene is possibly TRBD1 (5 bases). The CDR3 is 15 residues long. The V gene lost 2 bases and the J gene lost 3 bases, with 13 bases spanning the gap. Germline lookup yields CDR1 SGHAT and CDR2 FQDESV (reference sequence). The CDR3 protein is CASSLRGSRDYGYTF. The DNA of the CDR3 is TGTGCCAGCAGCTTAAGGGGCTCGAGGGACTATGGCTACACCTTC.

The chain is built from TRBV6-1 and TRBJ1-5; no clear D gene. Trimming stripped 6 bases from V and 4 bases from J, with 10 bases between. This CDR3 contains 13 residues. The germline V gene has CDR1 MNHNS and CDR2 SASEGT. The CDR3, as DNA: TGTGCCAGCAGGGAGACGGTTAATCAGCCCCAGCATTTT. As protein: CASRETVNQPQHF.

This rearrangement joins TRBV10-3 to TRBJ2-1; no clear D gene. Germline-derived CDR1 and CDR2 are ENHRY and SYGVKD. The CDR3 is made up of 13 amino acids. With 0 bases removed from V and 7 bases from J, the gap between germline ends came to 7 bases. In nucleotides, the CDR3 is TGTGCCATCAGTGAGTCAGCGAATAATGAGCAGTTCTTC. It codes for CAISESANNEQFF.

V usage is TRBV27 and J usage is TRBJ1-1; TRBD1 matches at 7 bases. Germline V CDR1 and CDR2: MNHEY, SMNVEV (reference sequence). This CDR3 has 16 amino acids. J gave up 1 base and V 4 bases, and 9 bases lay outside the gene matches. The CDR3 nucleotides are TGTGCCAGCAGTTCCTCGCCTGGACAGGAGAACACTGAAGCTTTCTTT. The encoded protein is CASSSSPGQENTEAFF.

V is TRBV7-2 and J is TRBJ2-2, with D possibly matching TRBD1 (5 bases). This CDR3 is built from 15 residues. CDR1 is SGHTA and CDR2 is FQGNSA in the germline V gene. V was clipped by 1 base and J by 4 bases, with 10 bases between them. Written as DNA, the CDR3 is TGTGCCAGCAGCTTAGTGGTGGGGCTCACCGGGGAGCTGTTTTTT. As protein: CASSLVVGLTGELFF.

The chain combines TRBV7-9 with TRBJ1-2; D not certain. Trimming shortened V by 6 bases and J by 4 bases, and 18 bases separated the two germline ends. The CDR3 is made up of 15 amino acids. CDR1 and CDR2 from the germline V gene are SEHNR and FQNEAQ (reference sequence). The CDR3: CASSRESFVGYGYTF. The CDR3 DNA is TGTGCCAGCAGTAGAGAATCCTTCGTGGGCTATGGCTACACCTTC.

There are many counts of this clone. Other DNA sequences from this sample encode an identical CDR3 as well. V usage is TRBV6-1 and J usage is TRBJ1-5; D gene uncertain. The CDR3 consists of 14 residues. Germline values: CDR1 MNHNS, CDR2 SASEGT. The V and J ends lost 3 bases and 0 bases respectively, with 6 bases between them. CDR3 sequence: CASSDPNSNQPQHF. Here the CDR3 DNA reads TGTGCCAGCAGTGACCCGAATAGCAATCAGCCCCAGCATTTT.

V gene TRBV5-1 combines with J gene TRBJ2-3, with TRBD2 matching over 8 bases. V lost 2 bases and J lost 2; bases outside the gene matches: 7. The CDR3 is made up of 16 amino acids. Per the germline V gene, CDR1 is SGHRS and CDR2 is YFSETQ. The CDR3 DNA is TGCGCCAGCAGCTTTTTGGCGGGGGGTTCCACAGATACGCAGTATTTT. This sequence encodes CASSFLAGGSTDTQYF. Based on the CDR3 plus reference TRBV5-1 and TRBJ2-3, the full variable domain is KAGVTQTPRYLIKTRGQQVTLSCSPISGHRSVSWYQQTPGQGLQFLFEYFSETQRNKGNFPGRFSGRQFSNSRSEMNVSTLELGDSALYLCASSFLAGGSTDTQYFGPGTRLTVL.

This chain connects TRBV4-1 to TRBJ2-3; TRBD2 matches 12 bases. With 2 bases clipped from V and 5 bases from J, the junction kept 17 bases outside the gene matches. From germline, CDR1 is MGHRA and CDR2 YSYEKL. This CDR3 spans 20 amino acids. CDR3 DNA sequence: TGCGCCAGCAGCCAATCCCATCGAACACTAGCGGGGGGCCGGAAAGATACGCAGTATTTT. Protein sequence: CASSQSHRTLAGGRKDTQYF.

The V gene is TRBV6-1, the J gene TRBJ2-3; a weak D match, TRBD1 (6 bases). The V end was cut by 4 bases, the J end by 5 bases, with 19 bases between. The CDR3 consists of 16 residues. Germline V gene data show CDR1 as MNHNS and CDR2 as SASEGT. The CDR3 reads CASSGRRTAMGDTQYF. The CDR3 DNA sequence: TGTGCCAGCAGTGGGCGACGGACAGCCATGGGAGATACGCAGTATTTT.

DNA for the CDR3: TGTGCCAGTAGTATAGATCTTGGTAGCTCCTACAATGAGCAGTTCTTC. Protein sequence: CASSIDLGSSYNEQFF. The chain is built from TRBV19 and TRBJ2-1; no definite D call. Germline-derived CDR1 and CDR2 are LNHDA and SQIVND (reference sequence). V lost 0 bases, J lost 0 bases, and 9 bases lay in between. This CDR3 is 16 amino acids long. The whole variable domain, remainder taken from reference TRBV19 and TRBJ2-1, is DGGITQSPKYLFRKEGQNVTLSCEQNLNHDAMYWYRQDPGQGLRLIYYSQIVNDFQKGDIAEGYSVSREKKESFPLTVTSAQKNPTAFYLCASSIDLGSSYNEQFFGPGTRLTVL.

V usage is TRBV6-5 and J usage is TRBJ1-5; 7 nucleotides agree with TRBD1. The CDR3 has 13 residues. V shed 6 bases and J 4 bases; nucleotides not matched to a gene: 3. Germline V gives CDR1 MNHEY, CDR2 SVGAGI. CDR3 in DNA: TGTGCCAGCAGGGGGACAGCTAATCAGCCCCAGCATTTT. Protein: CASRGTANQPQHF.

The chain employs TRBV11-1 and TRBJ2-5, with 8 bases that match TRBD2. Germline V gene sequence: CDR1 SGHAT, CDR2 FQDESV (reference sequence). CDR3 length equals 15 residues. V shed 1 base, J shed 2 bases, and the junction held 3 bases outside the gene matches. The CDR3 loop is CASSLERGGQETQYF. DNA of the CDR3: TGTGCCAGCAGCTTAGAACGGGGGGGACAAGAGACCCAGTACTTC.

The CDR3 loop is CASSRLGGASETQYF. In DNA form, the CDR3 reads TGTGCCAGCAGCCGTCTAGGGGGGGCGTCGGAGACCCAGTACTTC. The genes are TRBV5-4 and TRBJ2-5, with D perhaps TRBD2 (7 bases). Germline values: CDR1 SGHNT, CDR2 YYREEE (reference sequence). The CDR3 sequence is 15 residues long. The V and J ends lost 4 bases and 5 bases respectively, with 18 bases between them.

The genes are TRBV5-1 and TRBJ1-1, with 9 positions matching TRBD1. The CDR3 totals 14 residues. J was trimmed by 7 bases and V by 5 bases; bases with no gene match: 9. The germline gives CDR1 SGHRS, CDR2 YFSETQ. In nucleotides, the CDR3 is TGCGCCAGCAGGTTGTCCCGGGACAGGGTTGAAGCTTTCTTT. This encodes CASRLSRDRVEAFF.

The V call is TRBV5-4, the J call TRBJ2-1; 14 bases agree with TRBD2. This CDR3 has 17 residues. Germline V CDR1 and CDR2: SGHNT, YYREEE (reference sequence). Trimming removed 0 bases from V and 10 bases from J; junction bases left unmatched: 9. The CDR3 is CASSLGSTSGGAREQFF. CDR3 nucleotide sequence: TGTGCCAGCAGCTTGGGCTCGACTAGCGGGGGGGCTAGGGAGCAGTTCTTC.

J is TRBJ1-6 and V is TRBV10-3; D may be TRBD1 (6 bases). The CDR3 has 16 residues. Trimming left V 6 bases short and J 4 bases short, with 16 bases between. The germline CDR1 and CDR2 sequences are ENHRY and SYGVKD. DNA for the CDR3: TGTGCCATCAGGGCCCAGGGGATCGGGTATAATTCACCCCTCCACTTT. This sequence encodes CAIRAQGIGYNSPLHF.

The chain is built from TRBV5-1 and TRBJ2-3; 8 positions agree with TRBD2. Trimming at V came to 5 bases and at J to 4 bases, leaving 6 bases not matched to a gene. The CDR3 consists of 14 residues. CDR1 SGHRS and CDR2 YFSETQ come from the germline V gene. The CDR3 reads CASRGGGMADTQYF. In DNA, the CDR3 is TGCGCCAGCAGAGGCGGGGGGATGGCAGATACGCAGTATTTT.